These 21 T cell receptor beta chains share one sample of origin, sequenced in a study of healthy donors' naive CD4 and CD8 T cells. A linear amplification protocol produced the TCR libraries from 500 ng of total RNA. Each CDR3 protein is one row after TCRdb ran MiXCR on the reads. The sample has 150,000 to 200,000 distinct CDR3 sequences, about 74% seen once; the top ten hold less than 2.5%. Sequencing input: naive CD4+ and CD8+ T cells sorted from blood, pooled from several donors. These receptors originate from a pool of human donors in good health; the sample pools cells from several healthy donors.

The V call is TRBV19, the J call TRBJ1-2; 8 bases line up with TRBD1. The CDR3 consists of 16 residues. Trimming cost V 7 bases and J 5 bases; bases outside gene matches: 15. Germline lookup yields CDR1 LNHDA and CDR2 SQIVND (reference sequence). In nucleotides, the CDR3 is TGTGCCAGTACCCCCGACAGGGGCCCGAGATTTTATGGCTACACCTTC. Protein product: CASTPDRGPRFYGYTF.

The V and J genes are TRBV19 and TRBJ2-7, with 11 bases fitting TRBD2. Germline V gives CDR1 LNHDA, CDR2 SQIVND (reference sequence). V lost 5 bases and J lost 3; bases outside the gene matches: 9. CDR3 length: 16 amino acids. CDR3 DNA: TGTGCCAGTAGTTCTTTAGCGGGAGGGCCGCTCTACGAGCAGTACTTC. Amino acids: CASSSLAGGPLYEQYF.

This chain joins TRBV29-1 and TRBJ2-5, with 7 positions matching TRBD2. The CDR3 consists of 16 residues. V was pared by 5 bases and J by 4 bases, with 16 bases of the junction left unmatched. Per the germline V gene, CDR1 is SQVTM and CDR2 is ANQGSEA. This chain's CDR3 is CSVPFQTGGSGETQYF. CDR3 bases: TGCAGCGTTCCTTTCCAGACGGGAGGTTCTGGAGAGACCCAGTACTTC.

Only one count was recorded for this clonotype. The chain combines TRBV6-5 with TRBJ2-7, with D tentatively TRBD1 (5 bases). CDR1 is MNHEY, CDR2 SVGAGI, per germline. This CDR3 spans 13 amino acids. Trimming took 7 bases from V and 3 from J, leaving 13 bases between them. CDR3 region: CASKNDSNYEQYF. The CDR3 DNA sequence: TGTGCCAGCAAGAACGACAGCAACTACGAGCAGTACTTC.

This clonotype is a singleton in its sample. The genes are TRBV28 and TRBJ2-3; tentatively, D is TRBD1 or TRBD2 (5 bases each). Germline CDR1 MDHEN, CDR2 SYDVKM. Trimming stripped 4 bases from V and 6 bases from J, with 11 bases between. The CDR3 runs to 13 residues. The CDR3 is CASSSEGIDTQYF. The CDR3 DNA reads as TGTGCCAGCAGTTCCGAGGGGATCGATACGCAGTATTTT.

The rearrangement joins TRBV15 to TRBJ2-1; 7 bases agree with TRBD2. The V gene's germline CDR1 is LNHNV and CDR2 YYDKDF (reference sequence). The CDR3 is made up of 12 amino acids. Trimming removed 6 bases from V and 6 bases from J; junction bases left unmatched: 2. The CDR3 spells CATRLAGNEQFF. The CDR3 DNA sequence: TGTGCCACCAGATTAGCGGGCAATGAGCAGTTCTTC.

The chain couples TRBV11-2 to TRBJ2-2, with 9 bases identical to TRBD1. Trimming took 4 bases from V and 4 from J; bases not matched to a gene: 1. Germline V lookup: CDR1 SGHAT, CDR2 FQNNGV. This CDR3 has 14 amino acids. DNA of the CDR3: TGTGCCAGCAGCTCGACAGGGGGCACCGGGGAGCTGTTTTTT. Encoded protein: CASSSTGGTGELFF.

CDR3 nucleotides: TGCAGCGTTCGCGGAAGATTAGCCTACAATGAGCAGTTCTTC. Protein: CSVRGRLAYNEQFF. The rearrangement joins TRBV29-1 to TRBJ2-1; no clear D gene. The V gene's germline CDR1 is SQVTM and CDR2 ANQGSEA. The CDR3 covers 14 residues. Deletions cut 5 bases from V and 2 bases from J, with 13 bases between.

The J gene is TRBJ2-7, the V gene TRBV30; D uncertain. The V end was cut by 5 bases, the J end by 1 base, with 6 bases between. The CDR3 totals 11 residues. Germline loops: CDR1 GTSNPN, CDR2 SVGIG (reference sequence). CDR3: CAWASSYEQYF. For the CDR3, the DNA is TGTGCCTGGGCATCGTCCTACGAGCAGTACTTC.

This clonotype was picked up a small number of times. The genes are TRBV29-1 and TRBJ1-1; D not certain. Looked up from germline, CDR1 is SQVTM and CDR2 is ANQGSEA. There are 13 residues in the CDR3. V lost 4 bases, J lost 1 base, and 10 bases lay in between. CDR3 amino acids: CSVVSARNTEAFF. In nucleotides, the CDR3 is TGCAGCGTTGTGTCAGCCAGGAACACTGAAGCTTTCTTT.

This clonotype was observed a handful of times. The chain joins TRBV15 to TRBJ1-1; no firm D call. Germline CDR1 reads LNHNV; CDR2 reads YYDKDF (reference sequence). V lost 0 bases and J lost 1, with 3 bases in between. This CDR3 has 13 amino acids. The CDR3 loop reads CATSREKNTEAFF. Written as DNA, the CDR3 is TGTGCCACCAGCAGAGAGAAGAACACTGAAGCTTTCTTT.

The chain recombines TRBV12-3 or TRBV12-4 with TRBJ2-3; possibly TRBD1 or TRBD2 for D (5 bases each). This CDR3 is built from 13 residues. V shed 7 bases and J shed 2 bases, with 10 bases lying between them. The CDR3 here is CASTRGFTDTQYF. DNA for the CDR3: TGTGCCAGCACGAGGGGCTTCACAGATACGCAGTATTTT.

The gene calls are TRBV15 and TRBJ1-2; D is possibly TRBD1 (5 bases). Per germline, CDR1 LNHNV and CDR2 YYDKDF (reference sequence). The V and J ends lost 0 bases and 2 bases respectively, with 13 bases between them. There are 16 residues in the CDR3. In DNA, the CDR3 is TGTGCCACCAGCAGAGAGTCAGGGTTCCTAAACTATGGCTACACCTTC. Protein product: CATSRESGFLNYGYTF.

CDR3 DNA sequence: TGCAGCATCGGGACGGATAGCTCCTACGAGCAGTACTTC. Its protein product is CSIGTDSSYEQYF. V and J are TRBV29-1 and TRBJ2-7, with D perhaps given as TRBD1 or TRBD2 (5 bases each). CDR1 is SQVTM, CDR2 ANQGSEA, per germline. There are 13 residues in the CDR3. With 8 bases removed from V and 0 bases from J, the gap between germline ends came to 14 bases.

The CDR3 here is CASSIDGYRKSSYNSPLHF. CDR3 in DNA: TGTGCCAGTAGTATAGATGGATACAGGAAGAGCTCCTATAATTCACCCCTCCACTTT. The V and J genes are TRBV19 and TRBJ1-6, with D possibly TRBD1 on 5 matching bases. Deletions cut 0 bases from V and 0 bases from J, with 15 bases between. CDR3 size: 19 residues. Germline CDR1 LNHDA, CDR2 SQIVND (reference sequence).

This clonotype was recorded a few times. This chain uses TRBV5-4 with TRBJ2-7, with D possibly matching TRBD1 (6 bases). CDR1 and CDR2 (germline): SGHNT, YYREEE (reference sequence). The CDR3 loop spans 14 amino acids. V was clipped by 1 base and J by 0 bases, with 8 bases between them. The CDR3 loop reads CASSLTGTSYEQYF. The CDR3 bases are TGTGCCAGCAGCTTGACAGGGACCTCCTACGAGCAGTACTTC.

V usage is TRBV18 and J usage is TRBJ2-5; 7 bases are a match to TRBD2. In germline, CDR1 is KGHSH, CDR2 LQKENI. V shed 6 bases and J 5 bases; nucleotides not matched to a gene: 6. The CDR3 covers 13 residues. The CDR3 sequence: CASSGLLRETQYF. The CDR3 coding sequence is TGTGCCAGCTCGGGACTACTGAGGGAGACCCAGTACTTC.

The V and J genes are TRBV29-1 and TRBJ1-2, with D perhaps TRBD1 (5 bases). The V gene's germline CDR1 is SQVTM and CDR2 ANQGSEA. CDR3 length: 13 residues. The V end lost 8 bases, the J end lost 5 bases, and 18 bases lay between the germline ends. The DNA for the CDR3 is TGCAGCATCTCCGGGACCTCATTTTATGGCTACACCTTC. Translation gives CSISGTSFYGYTF.

The J gene is TRBJ2-3, the V gene TRBV6-5; D not resolved. Trimming cost V 6 bases and J 4 bases, with 8 bases left between them. Germline CDR1 MNHEY, CDR2 SVGAGI. The CDR3 is 12 residues long. CDR3: CASSDWADTQYF. The CDR3 nucleotides are TGTGCCAGCAGCGATTGGGCAGATACGCAGTATTTT.

The chain recombines TRBV30 with TRBJ1-6; D not resolved. V lost 0 bases and J lost 10, with 4 bases in between. The CDR3 runs 11 residues. Germline V CDR1 and CDR2: GTSNPN, SVGIG (reference sequence). The CDR3 here is CAWSVGSPLHF. CDR3 nucleotides: TGTGCCTGGAGTGTCGGATCACCCCTCCACTTT. The complete variable domain, with remaining parts taken from reference TRBV30 and TRBJ1-6, reads SQTIHQWPATLVQPVGSPLSLECTVEGTSNPNLYWYRQAAGRGLQLLFYSVGIGQISSEVPQNLSASRPQDRQFILSSKKLLLSDSGFYLCAWSVGSPLHFGNGTRLTVT.

This chain uses TRBV27 with TRBJ1-2, with D hard to call. Germline V gene sequence: CDR1 MNHEY, CDR2 SMNVEV (reference sequence). The CDR3 spans 13 residues. The V end was cut by 4 bases, the J end by 4 bases, with 10 bases between. CDR3 DNA sequence: TGTGCCAGCAGTTCAAGTGTAGGCTATGGCTACACCTTC. Translating gives CASSSSVGYGYTF.